This T cell receptor (beta chain) stems from a study of blood T cell repertoires in COVID-19. At the level of the study: Samples came from the United States, Italy and Spain, spanning acute and convalescent COVID-19.

Per the germline V gene, CDR1 is MDHEN and CDR2 is SYDVKM. CDR3 length equals 12 residues. Trimming stripped 8 bases from V and 5 bases from J, with 12 bases between. This table comes from immunoSEQ multiplex PCR, and its TCRdb copy is limited to in-frame clones, with some not included. The sample includes roughly 290,000 clones, approximately 89% of them seen just once. The sequence derives from a woman aged 55-70 years with acute or convalescent COVID-19. The rearrangement joins TRBV28 to TRBJ1-1; D possibly corresponds to TRBD1 (5 bases). The sample taken for sequencing was peripheral blood. This CDR3 reads CASVKGRTEAFF. CDR3 sequence (DNA): TGTGCCAGCGTTAAGGGGAGGACTGAAGCTTTCTTT.